The rows below give T cell receptor beta chains drawn from one sample of a study of T-cell memory formation after mild COVID-19. Each CDR3 protein is one row after TCRdb ran MiXCR on the 5' RACE reads. In the table there are about 200,000 distinct CDR3 sequences, 9.5% to 10% of which are singletons. The specimen was PBMCs or a T cell subset sorted from them (not recorded which). The source is a man in his late teens or twenties who had mild COVID-19 (a few samples of this study predate the infection). Cell type and time point are not known. Each CDR3 is given with its conserved first and last residue. The D gene is left open where the match is weak. Expanded clones are given a class, and other clones once, few, many or no size at all.

clone_size: few; d_call: NA; j_call: TRBJ1-5; cdr3_length: 13; v_call: TRBV6-2/TRBV6-3; cdr3_nt: TGTGCCAGCAGTATGGGGGAGGGTCAGCCCCAGCATTTT; cdr3_aa: CASSMGEGQPQHF
clone_size: few; d_call: NA; j_call: TRBJ2-2; cdr3_length: 13; v_call: TRBV6-2/TRBV6-3; cdr3_nt: TGTGCCAGCAGTAACCCCTTCCCCGGGGAGCTGTTTTTT; cdr3_aa: CASSNPFPGELFF
clone_size: many; d_call: NA; j_call: TRBJ2-5; cdr3_length: 10; v_call: TRBV12-3/TRBV12-4; cdr3_nt: TGTGCCAGCGCCCGCGAGACCCAGTACTTC; cdr3_aa: CASARETQYF
clone_size: NA; d_call: NA; j_call: TRBJ2-3; cdr3_length: 13; v_call: TRBV5-1; cdr3_nt: TGCGCCAGCAGCTTTGAGGGGGCAGATACGCAGTATTTT; cdr3_aa: CASSFEGADTQYF
clone_size: few; d_call: NA; j_call: TRBJ2-2; cdr3_length: 14; v_call: TRBV5-4; cdr3_nt: TGTGCCAGCAGCTTGACTGGTGGGGCCGGGGAGCTGTTTTTT; cdr3_aa: CASSLTGGAGELFF
clone_size: many; d_call: TRBD2; j_call: TRBJ2-1; cdr3_length: 14; v_call: TRBV10-3; cdr3_nt: TGTGCCATCAGTGAGCTAGCGGGGGCGAATGAGCAGTTCTTC; cdr3_aa: CAISELAGANEQFF
clone_size: many; d_call: NA; j_call: TRBJ2-1; cdr3_length: 15; v_call: TRBV5-1; cdr3_nt: TGCGCCAGCAGCTTCCCTAGGGGGTCCTACAATGAGCAGTTCTTC; cdr3_aa: CASSFPRGSYNEQFF
clone_size: few; d_call: NA; j_call: TRBJ2-3; cdr3_length: 14; v_call: TRBV5-5; cdr3_nt: TGTGCCAGCAGCTGGGCTTTTTTCACAGATACGCAGTATTTT; cdr3_aa: CASSWAFFTDTQYF
clone_size: NA; d_call: NA; j_call: TRBJ2-6; cdr3_length: 13; v_call: TRBV12-3/TRBV12-4; cdr3_nt: TGTGCCAGCAGTCCATCTGAGGCCAACGTCCTGACTTTC; cdr3_aa: CASSPSEANVLTF
clone_size: few; d_call: TRBD2; j_call: TRBJ2-5; cdr3_length: 15; v_call: TRBV7-2; cdr3_nt: TGTGCCAGCAGCTCAGCGGGGGCCTCGCCAAAGACCCAGTACTTC; cdr3_aa: CASSSAGASPKTQYF
clone_size: few; d_call: NA; j_call: TRBJ2-7; cdr3_length: 13; v_call: TRBV19; cdr3_nt: TGTGCCAGTTCCTCCAGCGGGTACTACGAGCAGTACTTC; cdr3_aa: CASSSSGYYEQYF
clone_size: NA; d_call: NA; j_call: TRBJ1-2; cdr3_length: 15; v_call: TRBV7-2; cdr3_nt: TGTGCCAGCACCCTAGAAGCGGGCAGACTCTATGGCTACACCTTC; cdr3_aa: CASTLEAGRLYGYTF
clone_size: NA; d_call: TRBD1; j_call: TRBJ2-5; cdr3_length: 15; v_call: TRBV7-2; cdr3_nt: TGTGCCAGCAGCAAGACAGGGGTTGAGTGGGAGACCCAGTACTTC; cdr3_aa: CASSKTGVEWETQYF
clone_size: few; d_call: NA; j_call: TRBJ1-4; cdr3_length: 15; v_call: TRBV4-3; cdr3_nt: TGCGCCAGCAACAAGAGATACCTATCGGGTGAAAAACTGTTTTTT; cdr3_aa: CASNKRYLSGEKLFF
clone_size: few; d_call: NA; j_call: TRBJ1-2; cdr3_length: 14; v_call: TRBV30; cdr3_nt: TGTGCCTGGAGTGTACAGGGACGGCCGGGAGGCTACACCTTC; cdr3_aa: CAWSVQGRPGGYTF
clone_size: few; d_call: NA; j_call: TRBJ2-6; cdr3_length: 14; v_call: TRBV5-1; cdr3_nt: TGCGCCAGCAAGGACGGCTGGGGGGCCAACGTCCTGACTTTC; cdr3_aa: CASKDGWGANVLTF
clone_size: few; d_call: NA; j_call: TRBJ1-5; cdr3_length: 13; v_call: TRBV29-1; cdr3_nt: TGCAGCGTTGCTGGCAGACGGAACCAGCCCCAGCATTTT; cdr3_aa: CSVAGRRNQPQHF
clone_size: NA; d_call: NA; j_call: TRBJ2-5; cdr3_length: 13; v_call: TRBV7-2; cdr3_nt: TGTGCCAGCAGCTATCGTTCGTTGGACCCCCAGTACTTC; cdr3_aa: CASSYRSLDPQYF
clone_size: few; d_call: NA; j_call: TRBJ2-5; cdr3_length: 14; v_call: TRBV10-3; cdr3_nt: TGTGCCATCGGAGGCAGGGGGAGGGAACAGACCCAGTACTTC; cdr3_aa: CAIGGRGREQTQYF
clone_size: many; d_call: TRBD1; j_call: TRBJ2-3; cdr3_length: 16; v_call: TRBV5-5; cdr3_nt: TGTGCCAGCAGTCGACAGGGCCCCCCTAGCACAGATACGCAGTATTTT; cdr3_aa: CASSRQGPPSTDTQYF
clone_size: few; d_call: TRBD2; j_call: TRBJ2-2; cdr3_length: 15; v_call: TRBV20-1; cdr3_nt: TGCAGTGCCACGACTAGCGGGGGGCCGTACGGGGAGCTGTTTTTT; cdr3_aa: CSATTSGGPYGELFF
clone_size: many; d_call: NA; j_call: TRBJ2-5; cdr3_length: 13; v_call: TRBV5-6; cdr3_nt: TGTGCCAGCAGCTCCACATATACGGAGACCCAGTACTTC; cdr3_aa: CASSSTYTETQYF
clone_size: few; d_call: NA; j_call: TRBJ1-4; cdr3_length: 11; v_call: TRBV6-5; cdr3_nt: TGTGCCAGCAGGCGGGGGGAAAAACTGTTTTTT; cdr3_aa: CASRRGEKLFF
clone_size: NA; d_call: NA; j_call: TRBJ2-6; cdr3_length: 15; v_call: TRBV11-2; cdr3_nt: TGTGCCAGCAGCCCAGGGTACTCTGGGGCCAACGTCCTGACTTTC; cdr3_aa: CASSPGYSGANVLTF
clone_size: few; d_call: NA; j_call: TRBJ2-3; cdr3_length: 14; v_call: TRBV29-1; cdr3_nt: TGCAGCGTTGAAGACAGGGGCAGCGCAGATACGCAGTATTTT; cdr3_aa: CSVEDRGSADTQYF
clone_size: many; d_call: NA; j_call: TRBJ1-2; cdr3_length: 14; v_call: TRBV19; cdr3_nt: TGTGCCAGTAGTATAAGGACTCTAAGTCGTGGCTACACCTTC; cdr3_aa: CASSIRTLSRGYTF
clone_size: NA; d_call: NA; j_call: TRBJ1-6; cdr3_length: 16; v_call: TRBV27; cdr3_nt: TGTGCCAGCAGTTTATTCCCGAGTTCCTATAATTCACCCCTCCACTTT; cdr3_aa: CASSLFPSSYNSPLHF
clone_size: NA; d_call: NA; j_call: TRBJ2-3; cdr3_length: 13; v_call: TRBV20-1; cdr3_nt: TGCAGTGCTTGCCCAACCGCGACGGGTACGCAGTATTTT; cdr3_aa: CSACPTATGTQYF
clone_size: many; d_call: NA; j_call: TRBJ2-3; cdr3_length: 12; v_call: TRBV3-1; cdr3_nt: TGTGCCAGCAGCCGAAACACAGATACGCAGTATTTT; cdr3_aa: CASSRNTDTQYF
clone_size: NA; d_call: NA; j_call: TRBJ2-5; cdr3_length: 16; v_call: TRBV4-3; cdr3_nt: TGCGCCAGCAGCCATTATCGAAACTACTTCGCAGAGACCCAGTACTTC; cdr3_aa: CASSHYRNYFAETQYF
clone_size: NA; d_call: TRBD2; j_call: TRBJ2-1; cdr3_length: 17; v_call: TRBV10-3; cdr3_nt: TGTGCCATCAGTGATTCGGAGCGGGGAGTGCGGGGCAATGAGCAGTTCTTC; cdr3_aa: CAISDSERGVRGNEQFF
clone_size: NA; d_call: NA; j_call: TRBJ2-3; cdr3_length: 14; v_call: TRBV4-2; cdr3_nt: TGTGCCAGCAGCCAAGTAGGTCCCGGTGATACGCAGTATTTT; cdr3_aa: CASSQVGPGDTQYF
clone_size: few; d_call: TRBD1; j_call: TRBJ1-2; cdr3_length: 14; v_call: TRBV5-1; cdr3_nt: TGCGCCAGCAGCATGGGACAGGCTCACTATGGCTACACCTTC; cdr3_aa: CASSMGQAHYGYTF
clone_size: many; d_call: NA; j_call: TRBJ2-3; cdr3_length: 14; v_call: TRBV7-9; cdr3_nt: TGTGCCAGCAGCGATGGAGGGGGTACAGATACGCAGTATTTT; cdr3_aa: CASSDGGGTDTQYF
clone_size: few; d_call: NA; j_call: TRBJ1-4; cdr3_length: 16; v_call: TRBV11-1; cdr3_nt: TGTGCCAGCAGCTATCGAGAGGGACGGACTAATGAAAAACTGTTTTTT; cdr3_aa: CASSYREGRTNEKLFF
clone_size: many; d_call: NA; j_call: TRBJ2-7; cdr3_length: 14; v_call: TRBV5-1; cdr3_nt: TGCGCCAGCAGATCGGAGCAGGGGTTCTTCGAGCAGTACTTC; cdr3_aa: CASRSEQGFFEQYF
clone_size: NA; d_call: NA; j_call: TRBJ2-3; cdr3_length: 13; v_call: TRBV5-1; cdr3_nt: TGCGCCAGCAGCATAGGACAGACAGATACGCAGTATTTT; cdr3_aa: CASSIGQTDTQYF
clone_size: few; d_call: NA; j_call: TRBJ1-6; cdr3_length: 15; v_call: TRBV6-2/TRBV6-3; cdr3_nt: TGTGCCAGCAGTTACCTCACAGGAGCGAATTCACCCCTCCACTTT; cdr3_aa: CASSYLTGANSPLHF
clone_size: few; d_call: TRBD1; j_call: TRBJ2-7; cdr3_length: 15; v_call: TRBV7-3; cdr3_nt: TGTGCCAGCAGCTTGGCGGCACAGGGGGCCTACGAGCAGTACTTC; cdr3_aa: CASSLAAQGAYEQYF